Listed below are T cell receptor beta chains from one sample, sequenced in a study of identical twins. MiXCR, run by TCRdb on the 5' RACE reads, gives a single entry per CDR3 protein. The data contain under 350,000 distinct CDR3 sequences, over 8.5% of them singletons. The same specimen was also included in a second study, on yellow fever vaccine responses in identical twins.

Material for sequencing was CD8+ T cells sorted from blood. Every receptor here comes from a woman under 30 in good health. The CDR3 runs from the conserved cysteine through the conserved F or W. D genes are given only for firm matches. The size of a clone is reported for some rows only, either as once, few or many, or as a class for expanded clones.

TRBV20-1	few	-	13	TRBJ2-1	CSALGHERNEQFF	TGCAGTGCTCTGGGACATGAGCGAAATGAGCAGTTCTTC
TRBV7-9	many	-	15	TRBJ2-3	CASSLASMAADTQYF	TGTGCCAGCAGCTTAGCTAGCATGGCGGCAGATACGCAGTATTTT
TRBV21-1	few	-	13	TRBJ2-7	CASSRSRFYEQYF	TGTGCCAGCAGCAGATCCAGATTCTACGAGCAGTACTTC
TRBV7-9	few	-	15	TRBJ2-1	CASSEGMGRNNEQFF	TGTGCCAGCAGCGAAGGGATGGGGAGGAACAATGAGCAGTTCTTC
TRBV29-1	many	TRBD1	18	TRBJ2-6	CSVETRTGPNSGANVLTF	TGCAGCGTTGAAACAAGGACAGGTCCAAACTCTGGGGCCAACGTCCTGACTTTC
TRBV7-9	-	TRBD1	15	TRBJ2-1	CASRPGDRDYNEQFF	TGTGCCAGCAGACCCGGGGACAGGGATTACAATGAGCAGTTCTTC
TRBV7-3	-	TRBD1	16	TRBJ2-2	CASSFLDRGMTGELFF	TGTGCCAGCAGCTTCCTTGACAGGGGAATGACCGGGGAGCTGTTTTTT
TRBV7-9	-	-	13	TRBJ2-7	CASSLQDSYEQYF	TGTGCCAGCAGCTTACAAGACAGCTACGAGCAGTACTTC
TRBV4-2	many	TRBD2	15	TRBJ2-7	CASSRGLAETYEQYF	TGTGCCAGCAGCAGGGGACTAGCGGAAACCTACGAGCAGTACTTC
TRBV6-1	few	TRBD2	16	TRBJ2-3	CASSDVYRDYTDTQYF	TGTGCCAGCAGTGACGTATACCGGGACTACACAGATACGCAGTATTTT
TRBV28	-	-	14	TRBJ2-5	CASSTRPAPGTQYF	TGTGCCAGCAGTACAAGGCCCGCCCCGGGGACCCAGTACTTC
TRBV3-1	-	TRBD1	15	TRBJ2-4	CASSQGDRGNYIQYF	TGTGCCAGCAGCCAAGGGGACAGGGGGAACTACATTCAGTACTTC
TRBV6-1	many	TRBD2	15	TRBJ2-3	CASSETSGGADTQYF	TGTGCCAGCAGTGAGACTAGCGGGGGGGCAGATACGCAGTATTTT
TRBV7-9	few	TRBD1	15	TRBJ2-7	CASSSQGARTYEQYF	TGTGCCAGCAGCTCACAGGGGGCGAGGACCTACGAGCAGTACTTC
TRBV14	many	-	14	TRBJ2-7	CASSQAHRSYEQYF	TGTGCCAGCAGCCAAGCACACAGATCCTACGAGCAGTACTTC
TRBV5-1	medium-sized	-	14	TRBJ2-3	CASSLFWRTDTQYF	TGCGCCAGCAGCTTGTTTTGGAGAACAGATACGCAGTATTTT
TRBV7-9	many	-	14	TRBJ2-7	CASSNSLNSYEQYF	TGTGCCAGCAGCAACAGCTTAAACTCCTACGAGCAGTACTTC
TRBV6-2/TRBV6-3	-	-	12	TRBJ2-1	CASGTYYNEQFF	TGTGCCAGCGGGACCTACTACAATGAGCAGTTCTTC
TRBV10-3	-	TRBD2	14	TRBJ2-7	CAITEGTSPYEQYF	TGTGCCATCACAGAAGGGACTAGTCCCTACGAGCAGTACTTC
TRBV7-6	-	TRBD2	18	TRBJ2-1	CASSSGPLAGYSYNEQFF	TGTGCCAGCAGCTCGGGGCCCTTAGCGGGATACTCCTACAATGAGCAGTTCTTC
TRBV6-1	-	-	14	TRBJ2-7	CASSEVVRGYEQYF	TGTGCCAGCAGTGAAGTGGTCAGGGGATACGAGCAGTACTTC
TRBV7-9	-	TRBD2	16	TRBJ2-7	CASSPTSGGAWYEQYF	TGTGCCAGCAGCCCCACTAGCGGGGGGGCCTGGTACGAGCAGTACTTC
TRBV20-1	medium-sized	TRBD1	14	TRBJ1-1	CSARGETGGDEAFF	TGCAGTGCGAGAGGAGAGACAGGGGGAGATGAAGCTTTCTTT
TRBV20-1	many	TRBD2	15	TRBJ2-3	CSARNTSGGAYTQYF	TGCAGTGCTAGGAATACTAGCGGGGGGGCTTATACGCAGTATTTT
TRBV7-2	-	-	13	TRBJ2-7	CASSLGSGDEQYF	TGTGCCAGCAGCTTAGGTTCTGGGGACGAGCAGTACTTC
TRBV6-1	few	-	14	TRBJ2-2	CASSGWEGAGELFF	TGTGCCAGCAGTGGGTGGGAAGGTGCCGGGGAGCTGTTTTTT
TRBV7-9	few	-	13	TRBJ2-7	CASSLAQDYEQYF	TGTGCCAGCAGCTTAGCGCAGGACTACGAGCAGTACTTC
TRBV5-6	few	-	17	TRBJ2-1	CASSLGSSGEKNNEQFF	TGTGCCAGCAGCTTGGGATCGTCTGGAGAAAAGAACAATGAGCAGTTCTTC
TRBV7-6	few	-	13	TRBJ2-5	CASSLGVEETQYF	TGTGCCAGCAGCTTAGGGGTTGAAGAGACCCAGTACTTC
TRBV11-2	few	-	13	TRBJ2-1	CASSFRGRDEQFF	TGTGCCAGCAGCTTCAGGGGTCGGGATGAGCAGTTCTTC
TRBV27	-	-	13	TRBJ2-7	CASSLGWDYEQYF	TGTGCCAGCAGTTTAGGGTGGGACTACGAGCAGTACTTC
TRBV15	many	TRBD2	14	TRBJ2-5	CATRGPWEGETQYF	TGTGCCACCAGAGGACCCTGGGAGGGAGAGACCCAGTACTTC
TRBV4-1	few	-	15	TRBJ2-5	CASSHRTEEGETQYF	TGCGCCAGCAGCCACCGGACGGAAGAGGGAGAGACCCAGTACTTC
TRBV25-1	few	-	14	TRBJ1-2	CASSELESYYGYTF	TGTGCCAGCAGTGAACTCGAGTCCTACTATGGCTACACCTTC
TRBV10-1	once	TRBD2	15	TRBJ2-7	CASSESGEGDYEQYF	TGCGCCAGCAGTGAGTCGGGGGAGGGAGACTACGAGCAGTACTTC
TRBV12-3/TRBV12-4	many	-	14	TRBJ2-1	CASTAGQPYNEQFF	TGTGCCAGCACGGCCGGACAGCCCTACAATGAGCAGTTCTTC
TRBV27	-	-	14	TRBJ1-2	CASRDSLSSYGYTF	TGTGCCAGCAGGGACAGCCTATCATCTTATGGCTACACCTTC
TRBV27	many	-	16	TRBJ2-7	CASSLQGHSTGYEQYF	TGTGCCAGCAGTTTACAGGGTCACTCAACCGGCTACGAGCAGTACTTC
TRBV6-4	-	TRBD2	15	TRBJ2-2	CASKAAGGDTGELFF	TGTGCCAGCAAAGCGGCGGGGGGCGACACCGGGGAGCTGTTTTTT
TRBV7-9	-	-	14	TRBJ2-7	CASSFGRASYEQYF	TGTGCCAGCAGCTTTGGCAGGGCCTCCTACGAGCAGTACTTC
TRBV5-1	-	-	16	TRBJ2-3	CASTQEGWTWGDTQYF	TGCGCCAGCACTCAGGAAGGTTGGACCTGGGGAGATACGCAGTATTTT